This T cell receptor beta chain derives from a study of identical twins. Per the germline V gene, CDR1 is MNHNS and CDR2 is SASEGT. The V end was cut by 8 bases, the J end by 0 bases, with 10 bases between. There are 13 residues in the CDR3. This clonotype was seen only a few times. Template switching added a universal primer binding site, and final cDNA carried unique molecular identifiers. TCRdb re-derived calls from the 5' RACE reads in MiXCR, one entry per CDR3 protein. Of approximately 590,000 distinct CDR3 sequences in the sample, 7.5% to 10% are singletons; the top ten hold more than 2.5%. This sample also belongs to another study, concerning yellow fever vaccine responses in identical twins.

This sequence was found in a woman aged 18 to 35 in good health. Sequencing was carried out using PBMCs. V usage is TRBV6-1 and J usage is TRBJ2-5; D gene unclear. CDR3 region: CASGVTYQETQYF. The CDR3 DNA follows: TGTGCCAGCGGGGTGACGTACCAAGAGACCCAGTACTTC.